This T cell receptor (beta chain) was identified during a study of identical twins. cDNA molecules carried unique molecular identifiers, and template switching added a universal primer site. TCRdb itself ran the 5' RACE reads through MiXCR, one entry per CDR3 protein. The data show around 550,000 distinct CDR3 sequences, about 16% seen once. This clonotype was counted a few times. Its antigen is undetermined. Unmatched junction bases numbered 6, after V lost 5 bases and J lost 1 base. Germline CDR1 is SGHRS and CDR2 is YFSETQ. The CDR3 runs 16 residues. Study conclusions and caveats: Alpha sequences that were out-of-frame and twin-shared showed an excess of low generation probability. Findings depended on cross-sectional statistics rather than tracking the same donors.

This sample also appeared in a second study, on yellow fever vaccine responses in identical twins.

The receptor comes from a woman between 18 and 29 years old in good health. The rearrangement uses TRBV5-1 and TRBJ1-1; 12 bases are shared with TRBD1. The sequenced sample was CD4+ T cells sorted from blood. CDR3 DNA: TGCGCCAGCAGTTTAGTGGGACAGGGGGCGAACACTGAAGCTTTCTTT. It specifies CASSLVGQGANTEAFF.